This passage covers 26 T cell receptor beta chains from one sample sequenced in a study of T cell repertoires in cytomegalovirus infection. These receptors' targets are unknown. TCRdb recomputed calls from the reads with MiXCR, one row per CDR3 protein. The sample records approximately 110,000 distinct CDR3 sequences, approximately 30% being singletons. The sequencing here drew on CD8+ T cells from cultured PBMCs, taken from culture after CMV antigen stimulation. These receptors all stem from a human donor in good health (CMV status not recorded). Some clones in this sample may be carry-over from other donors' samples.

This clonotype has a handful of counts. The gene calls are TRBV29-1 and TRBJ2-2; D tentatively reads TRBD1 or TRBD2 (5 bases each). V lost 0 bases to trimming and J lost 1 base, with 6 bases between them. This CDR3 is built from 14 residues. Germline loops: CDR1 SQVTM, CDR2 ANQGSEA. CDR3 in DNA: TGCAGCGTTGAAGAGGGGGTGAACACCGGGGAGCTGTTTTTT. Amino acid sequence: CSVEEGVNTGELFF.

The table lists this clonotype with many counts. V gene TRBV7-2 combines with J gene TRBJ1-2; D may be TRBD1 (6 bases). The V gene's germline CDR1 is SGHTA and CDR2 FQGNSA. This CDR3 is built from 15 residues. V dropped 3 bases and J dropped 6 bases, with 17 bases sitting between them. CDR3 amino acids: CASSFFGGGVNGYTF. CDR3 DNA sequence: TGTGCCAGCAGCTTTTTTGGCGGGGGCGTAAATGGCTACACCTTC.

This chain connects TRBV6-2 or TRBV6-3 to TRBJ2-6, with D perhaps matching TRBD1 or TRBD2 (6 bases each). The CDR3 has 19 residues. Germline CDR1 is MNHEY and CDR2 is SVGEGT. V lost 5 bases and J 0 bases, leaving 20 bases between the germline ends. As DNA, the CDR3 is TGTGCCAGCAGTGAACGGGGGACACCAATGAGCTCTGGGGCCAACGTCCTGACTTTC. Translation gives CASSERGTPMSSGANVLTF.

The chain employs TRBV12-3 or TRBV12-4 and TRBJ2-7; D gene uncertain. The CDR3 sequence is 20 residues long. V lost 8 bases and J 3 bases, leaving 35 bases between the germline ends. CDR3 nucleotides: TGTGCCAGCTTCTCCGTATCGGGTAGGGAATACCCCCCCACTGGCTACGAGCAGTACTTC. It is translated as CASFSVSGREYPPTGYEQYF.

CDR3 DNA: TGTGCCAGCAGCAAGCGGGGCAGCTCCACCGGGGAGCTGTTTTTT. Residues: CASSKRGSSTGELFF. The V and J genes are TRBV13 and TRBJ2-2, with 7 bases aligning to TRBD2. V lost 5 bases and J lost 4; bases outside the gene matches: 7. There are 15 residues in the CDR3. Looked up from germline, CDR1 is PRHDT and CDR2 is FYEKMQ (reference sequence).

The V gene is TRBV2, the J gene TRBJ2-1; D gene unclear. Germline loops: CDR1 SNHLY, CDR2 FYNNEI. Trimming took off 7 bases at V and 3 bases at J, with 7 bases between the two ends. This CDR3 is 12 amino acids long. The CDR3 sequence is CASKGRYNEQFF. For the CDR3, the DNA is TGTGCCAGCAAAGGGCGCTACAATGAGCAGTTCTTC. The whole variable domain, remainder taken from reference TRBV2 and TRBJ2-1, is EPEVTQTPSHQVTQMGQEVILRCVPISNHLYFYWYRQILGQKVEFLVSFYNNEISEKSEIFDDQFSVERPDGSNFTLKIRSTKLEDSAMYFCASKGRYNEQFFGPGTRLTVL.

The sample holds a few counts of this clonotype. This chain joins TRBV6-6 and TRBJ1-1, with D possibly being TRBD1 (5 bases). Deletions cut 2 bases from V and 1 base from J, with 11 bases between. This CDR3 comprises 15 residues. The V gene's germline CDR1 is MNHNY and CDR2 SVGAGI (reference sequence). DNA of the CDR3: TGTGCCAGCAGTTACGGGGACGGCCCGAACACTGAAGCTTTCTTT. Encoded protein: CASSYGDGPNTEAFF.

As to this clonotype: This may arise from a read error, as a much more abundant clone is one base away. The chain carries TRBV7-6 and TRBJ2-1; D remains unclear. From germline, CDR1 is SGHVS and CDR2 FNYEAQ. The CDR3 length is 14 residues. The CDR3 reads CASSLGGSYKEQFF. CDR3 sequence (DNA): TGTGCCAGCAGCTTAGGGGGATCCTACAAAGAGCAGTTCTTC.

This chain uses TRBV7-9 with TRBJ1-3; D call uncertain. V was shortened by 2 bases and J by 6 bases, with 11 bases between the two germline ends. The CDR3 extends over 14 amino acids. Germline CDR1 and CDR2: SEHNR and FQNEAQ (reference sequence). The CDR3 sequence is CASSLLDWLNTIYF. For the CDR3, the DNA is TGTGCCAGCAGCTTATTAGATTGGCTAAACACCATATATTTT.

There are many counts of this clonotype. This chain links TRBV7-6 with TRBJ1-1; a possible D gene is TRBD1 (5 bases). The V and J ends lost 1 base and 0 bases respectively, with 12 bases between them. Germline CDR1 reads SGHVS; CDR2 reads FNYEAQ. The CDR3 spans 16 residues. This chain's CDR3 is CASSLVQGLMNTEAFF. Here the CDR3 DNA reads TGTGCCAGCAGCTTAGTTCAGGGTTTGATGAACACTGAAGCTTTCTTT.

The table lists this clonotype with a few counts. This chain links TRBV29-1 with TRBJ1-2, with D uncertain. The CDR3 contains 12 residues. The ends were cut back, 6 bases at V and 5 bases at J, with 13 bases in the middle. Germline loops: CDR1 SQVTM, CDR2 ANQGSEA. The CDR3 DNA is TGCAGCGTCAACCCTAAGGGTTATGGCTACACCTTC. Translated, it gives CSVNPKGYGYTF. Supplemented by reference TRBV29-1 and TRBJ1-2, the full variable domain reads SAVISQKPSRDICQRGTSLTIQCQVDSQVTMMFWYRQQPGQSLTLIATANQGSEATYESGFVIDKFPISRPNLTFSTLTVSNMSPEDSSIYLCSVNPKGYGYTFGSGTRLTVV.

This clonotype was observed a handful of times. J is TRBJ1-1 and V is TRBV6-1; the D gene is possibly TRBD1 (6 bases). The germline V and J ends were trimmed by 5 bases and 6 bases, with 19 bases remaining between them. The CDR3 is 15 amino acids. Germline CDR1 and CDR2: MNHNS and SASEGT. This CDR3 is CASSTQGGYFPEAFF. CDR3 DNA sequence: TGTGCCAGCAGTACCCAAGGGGGATATTTCCCTGAAGCTTTCTTT.

This clonotype has just a few counts. The chain is built from TRBV7-9 and TRBJ1-2; perhaps TRBD1 as D (5 bases). CDR1 is SEHNR, CDR2 FQNEAQ, per germline (reference sequence). With 5 bases removed from V and 8 bases from J, the gap between germline ends came to 12 bases. CDR3 length: 12 amino acids. The CDR3 DNA is TGTGCCAGCAGCAGCGCCAGGGCGGGCTACACCTTC. Protein sequence: CASSSARAGYTF.

This clonotype was detected only a few times. The CDR3 loop reads CASSYDGTTQYF. The CDR3 DNA reads as TGTGCCAGCTCCTATGACGGGACGACCCAGTACTTC. The chain combines TRBV7-4 with TRBJ2-5; D might be TRBD1 or TRBD2, each matching 5 bases. V was pared by 8 bases and J by 7 bases, with 14 bases between. Germline V gives CDR1 SGHVT, CDR2 SQSDAQ. This CDR3 spans 12 amino acids.

The chain combines TRBV5-1 with TRBJ2-1; 11 bases fit TRBD1. The CDR3 contains 14 residues. With 4 bases clipped from V and 6 bases from J, the junction kept 3 bases outside the gene matches. Germline loops: CDR1 SGHRS, CDR2 YFSETQ. DNA of the CDR3: TGCGCCAGCAGCCACGGACAGGGGGCCAATGAGCAGTTCTTC. The encoded protein is CASSHGQGANEQFF.

This clonotype was seen only a few times. J is TRBJ2-1 and V is TRBV7-9; 9 bases match TRBD2. The CDR3 has 15 amino acids. V was clipped by 5 bases and J by 5 bases; unmatched bases: 7. Germline CDR1 reads SEHNR; CDR2 reads FQNEAQ (reference sequence). The CDR3 sequence: CASSLRGGANNEQFF. CDR3 DNA sequence: TGTGCCAGCAGCCTTCGCGGGGGGGCCAACAATGAGCAGTTCTTC.

V usage is TRBV10-3 and J usage is TRBJ2-7; 10 bases map to TRBD2. V shed 3 bases, J shed 5 bases, and the junction held 16 bases outside the gene matches. The germline V gene has CDR1 ENHRY and CDR2 SYGVKD. This CDR3 spans 18 amino acids. DNA of the CDR3: TGTGCCATCAGTGAAAGCGGGGGGGCCCTCCGAAATTTCAACGAGCAGTACTTC. Its translation: CAISESGGALRNFNEQYF.

The chain uses TRBV20-1 and TRBJ1-2; 9 bases fit TRBD1. With 1 base clipped from V and 6 bases from J, the junction kept 9 bases outside the gene matches. CDR1 is DFQATT and CDR2 is SNEGSKA in the germline V gene (reference sequence). This CDR3 comprises 15 residues. The CDR3, as DNA: TGCAGTGCTAGAGTTCCGGGACAGGGCATAGATGGCTACACCTTC. Its protein is CSARVPGQGIDGYTF.

The chain couples TRBV6-6 to TRBJ1-2, with 8 bases aligning to TRBD1. With V trimmed by 0 bases and J by 8 bases, 8 bases remained unmatched. Germline V gives CDR1 MNHNY, CDR2 SVGAGI (reference sequence). The CDR3 extends over 15 amino acids. Here the CDR3 DNA reads TGTGCCAGCAGTTACTCCACCGGGACAGGAGACGGCTACACCTTC. Amino acids: CASSYSTGTGDGYTF.

The chain employs TRBV5-4 and TRBJ2-1; TRBD1 agrees at 9 bases. With V trimmed by 5 bases and J by 2 bases, 5 bases remained unmatched. CDR3 length equals 15 residues. The germline CDR1 and CDR2 sequences are SGHNT and YYREEE (reference sequence). The CDR3 loop reads CASRTGTGTYNEQFF. CDR3 sequence (DNA): TGTGCCAGCAGGACCGGGACAGGGACCTACAATGAGCAGTTCTTC. Using reference TRBV5-4 and TRBJ2-1 for the parts outside the CDR3, the full variable domain is ETGVTQSPTHLIKTRGQQVTLRCSSQSGHNTVSWYQQALGQGPQFIFQYYREEENGRGNFPPRFSGLQFPNYSSELNVNALELDDSALYLCASRTGTGTYNEQFFGPGTRLTVL.

In this sample, this clonotype turned up a few times. This chain connects TRBV7-6 to TRBJ2-5, with a weak D call TRBD2 (5 bases). V was cut by 4 bases and J by 0 bases, with 9 bases left in between. CDR3 length: 14 residues. CDR1 SGHVS and CDR2 FNYEAQ come from the germline V gene. The CDR3 is CASSSGEHQETQYF. The CDR3 DNA reads TGTGCCAGCAGCTCTGGGGAGCACCAAGAGACCCAGTACTTC.

The sample holds many counts of this clonotype. The chain combines TRBV7-9 with TRBJ1-1, with D uncertain. The V end was cut by 0 bases, the J end by 5 bases, with 10 bases between. From germline, CDR1 is SEHNR and CDR2 FQNEAQ (reference sequence). The CDR3 length is 14 residues. CDR3 sequence reads: CASSLASRITEAFF. DNA of the CDR3: TGTGCCAGCAGCTTAGCGTCCAGAATAACTGAAGCTTTCTTT.

The chain uses TRBV7-2 and TRBJ2-1; 7 nucleotides align to TRBD1. V trimming: 1 base; J trimming: 6 bases; junction bases outside the gene matches: 6. In germline, CDR1 is SGHTA, CDR2 FQGNSA. The length of the CDR3 is 15 residues. DNA of the CDR3: TGTGCCAGCAGCTTAGTGTCACAGGGGATCAATGAGCAGTTCTTC. The encoded protein is CASSLVSQGINEQFF.

In its sample, this clonotype was seen many times. The genes are TRBV7-2 and TRBJ1-2; D ambiguous. Germline V gene sequence: CDR1 SGHTA, CDR2 FQGNSA. V was pared by 3 bases and J by 4 bases, with 15 bases between. The CDR3 has 15 amino acids. The CDR3 sequence is CASSFPRRVGYGYTF. In DNA form, the CDR3 reads TGTGCCAGCAGCTTCCCTCGGAGGGTAGGCTATGGCTACACCTTC.

CDR3 sequence reads: CASSIEQENTEAFF. The CDR3 DNA reads as TGTGCCAGTAGTATAGAACAGGAGAACACTGAAGCTTTCTTT. The chain has TRBV19 and TRBJ1-1, with TRBD1 as a possible D gene (5 bases). V was shortened by 0 bases and J by 1 base, with 6 bases between the two germline ends. In germline, CDR1 is LNHDA, CDR2 SQIVND (reference sequence). This CDR3 region has 14 residues.

The CDR3 protein is CASRNRGIMNTEAFF. The CDR3 nucleotides read TGTGCCAGCCGAAACAGGGGAATCATGAACACTGAAGCTTTCTTT. The chain joins TRBV2 to TRBJ1-1, with TRBD1 matching over 7 bases. Germline-derived CDR1 and CDR2 are SNHLY and FYNNEI. This CDR3 comprises 15 residues. V shed 8 bases and J 0 bases; nucleotides not matched to a gene: 9.